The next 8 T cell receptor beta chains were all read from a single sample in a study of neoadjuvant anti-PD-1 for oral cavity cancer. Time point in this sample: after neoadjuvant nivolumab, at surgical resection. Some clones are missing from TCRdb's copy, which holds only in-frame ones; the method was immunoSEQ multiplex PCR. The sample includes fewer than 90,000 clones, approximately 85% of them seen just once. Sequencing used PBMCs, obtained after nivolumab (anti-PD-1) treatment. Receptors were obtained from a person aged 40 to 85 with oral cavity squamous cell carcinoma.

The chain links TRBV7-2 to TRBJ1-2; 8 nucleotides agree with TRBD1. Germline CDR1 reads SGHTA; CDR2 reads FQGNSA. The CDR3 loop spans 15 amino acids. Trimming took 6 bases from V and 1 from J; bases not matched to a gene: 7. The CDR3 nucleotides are TGTGCCAGCAGGGAGGGGGGACAGGTTAACTATGGCTACACCTTC. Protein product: CASREGGQVNYGYTF.

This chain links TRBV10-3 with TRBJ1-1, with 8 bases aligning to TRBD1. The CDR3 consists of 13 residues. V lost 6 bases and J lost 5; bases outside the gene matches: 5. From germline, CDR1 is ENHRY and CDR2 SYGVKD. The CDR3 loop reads CAIRGQEGTEAFF. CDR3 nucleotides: TGTGCCATCAGGGGACAGGAGGGGACTGAAGCTTTCTTT.

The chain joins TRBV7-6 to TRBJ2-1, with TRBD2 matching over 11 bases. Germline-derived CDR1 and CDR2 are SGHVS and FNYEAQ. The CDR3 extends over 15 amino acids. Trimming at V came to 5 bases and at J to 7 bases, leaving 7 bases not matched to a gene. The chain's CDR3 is CASSGLAGILNEQFF. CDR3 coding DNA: TGTGCCAGCAGCGGACTAGCGGGTATCTTGAATGAGCAGTTCTTC.

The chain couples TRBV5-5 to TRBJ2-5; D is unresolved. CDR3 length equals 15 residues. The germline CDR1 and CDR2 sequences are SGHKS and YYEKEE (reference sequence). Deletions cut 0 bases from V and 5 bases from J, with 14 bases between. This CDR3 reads CASSLGPTEVETQYF. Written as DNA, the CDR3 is TGTGCCAGCAGCTTGGGACCGACCGAAGTGGAGACCCAGTACTTC.

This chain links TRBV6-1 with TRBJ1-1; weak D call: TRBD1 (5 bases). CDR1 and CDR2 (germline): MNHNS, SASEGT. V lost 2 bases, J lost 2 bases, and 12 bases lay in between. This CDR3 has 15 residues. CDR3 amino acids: CASSERRQTNTEAFF. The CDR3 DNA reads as TGTGCCAGCAGTGAACGACGACAGACTAACACTGAAGCTTTCTTT.

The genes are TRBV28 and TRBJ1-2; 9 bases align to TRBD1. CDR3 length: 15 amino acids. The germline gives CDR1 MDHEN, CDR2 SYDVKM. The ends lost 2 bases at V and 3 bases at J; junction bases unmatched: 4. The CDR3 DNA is TGTGCCAGCAGTTTACAACAGGGGGCCTACTATGGCTACACCTTC. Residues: CASSLQQGAYYGYTF.

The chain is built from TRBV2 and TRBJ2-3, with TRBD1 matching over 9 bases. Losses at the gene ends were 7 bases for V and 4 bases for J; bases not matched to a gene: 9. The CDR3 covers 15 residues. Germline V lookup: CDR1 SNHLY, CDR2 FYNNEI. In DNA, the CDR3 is TGTGCCAGCAACCCAACAGGGGGCAGGGCAGATACGCAGTATTTT. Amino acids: CASNPTGGRADTQYF.

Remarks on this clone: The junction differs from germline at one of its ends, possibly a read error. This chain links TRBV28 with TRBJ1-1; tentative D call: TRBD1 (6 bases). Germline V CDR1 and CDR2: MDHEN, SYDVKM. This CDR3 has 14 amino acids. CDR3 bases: TGTGCCACCTACCAGATGACAGGACCCACTCAAGCTTTCTTT. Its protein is CATYQMTGPTQAFF.